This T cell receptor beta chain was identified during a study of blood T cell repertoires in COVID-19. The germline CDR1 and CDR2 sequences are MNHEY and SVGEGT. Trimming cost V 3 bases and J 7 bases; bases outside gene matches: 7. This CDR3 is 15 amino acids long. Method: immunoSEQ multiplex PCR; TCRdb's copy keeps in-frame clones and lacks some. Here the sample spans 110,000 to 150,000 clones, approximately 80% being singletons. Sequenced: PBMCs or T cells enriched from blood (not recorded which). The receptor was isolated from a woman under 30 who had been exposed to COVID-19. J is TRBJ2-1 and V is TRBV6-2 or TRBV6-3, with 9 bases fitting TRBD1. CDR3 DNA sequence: TGTGCCAGCAGTTATCAGGGGACAGGGTCTAATGAGCAGTTCTTC. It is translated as CASSYQGTGSNEQFF.